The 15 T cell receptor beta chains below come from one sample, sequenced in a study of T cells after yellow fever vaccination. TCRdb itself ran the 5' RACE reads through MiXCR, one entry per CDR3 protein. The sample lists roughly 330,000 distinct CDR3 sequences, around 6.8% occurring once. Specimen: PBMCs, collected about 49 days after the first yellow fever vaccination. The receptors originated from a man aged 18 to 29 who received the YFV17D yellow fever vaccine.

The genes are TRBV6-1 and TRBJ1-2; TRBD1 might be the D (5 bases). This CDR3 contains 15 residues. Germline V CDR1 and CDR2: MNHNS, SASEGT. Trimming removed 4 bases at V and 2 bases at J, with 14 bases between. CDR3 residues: CASSVQGLLNYGYTF. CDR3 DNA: TGTGCCAGCAGTGTTCAGGGCCTACTCAACTATGGCTACACCTTC.

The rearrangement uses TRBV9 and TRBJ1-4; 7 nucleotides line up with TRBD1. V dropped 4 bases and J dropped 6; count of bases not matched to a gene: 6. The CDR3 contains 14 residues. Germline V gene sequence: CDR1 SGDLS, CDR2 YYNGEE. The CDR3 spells CASSPGTADEKLFF. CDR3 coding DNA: TGTGCCAGCAGCCCGGGGACAGCGGATGAAAAACTGTTTTTT.

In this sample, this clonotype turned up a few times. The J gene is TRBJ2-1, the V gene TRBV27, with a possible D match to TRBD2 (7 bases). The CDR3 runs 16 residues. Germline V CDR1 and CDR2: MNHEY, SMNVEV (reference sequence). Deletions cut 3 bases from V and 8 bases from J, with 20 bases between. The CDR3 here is CASSLVLGGGWDEQFF. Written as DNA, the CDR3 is TGTGCCAGCAGTTTGGTCCTGGGAGGGGGTTGGGATGAGCAGTTCTTC.

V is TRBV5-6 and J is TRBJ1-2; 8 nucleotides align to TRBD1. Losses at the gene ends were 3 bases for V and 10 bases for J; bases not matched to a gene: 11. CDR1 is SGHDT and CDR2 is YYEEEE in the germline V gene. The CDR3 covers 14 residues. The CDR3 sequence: CASSSPGTGADYTF. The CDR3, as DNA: TGTGCCAGCAGCTCCCCCGGGACAGGAGCTGACTACACCTTC.

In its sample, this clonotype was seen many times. As DNA, the CDR3 is TGTGCCAGCAGTGAAGAAGGCGGGGGCTACAATGAGCAGTTCTTC. This sequence encodes CASSEEGGGYNEQFF. The chain carries TRBV6-1 and TRBJ2-1, with 7 bases matching TRBD2. This CDR3 has 15 residues. J was trimmed by 3 bases and V by 1 base; bases with no gene match: 3. CDR1 and CDR2 (germline): MNHNS, SASEGT.

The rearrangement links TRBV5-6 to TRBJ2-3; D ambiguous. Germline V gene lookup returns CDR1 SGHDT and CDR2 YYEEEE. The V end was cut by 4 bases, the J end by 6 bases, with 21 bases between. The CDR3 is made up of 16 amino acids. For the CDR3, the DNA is TGTGCCAGCAGCCCCGGGCGGCTCCGGTACTCCGATACGCAGTATTTT. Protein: CASSPGRLRYSDTQYF.

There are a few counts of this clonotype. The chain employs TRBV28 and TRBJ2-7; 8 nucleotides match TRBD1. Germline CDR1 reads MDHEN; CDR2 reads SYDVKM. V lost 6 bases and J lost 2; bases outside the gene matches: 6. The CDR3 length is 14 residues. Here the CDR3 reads CASRTTGVTYEQYV. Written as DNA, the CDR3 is TGTGCCAGCAGAACGACAGGGGTGACCTACGAGCAGTACGTC.

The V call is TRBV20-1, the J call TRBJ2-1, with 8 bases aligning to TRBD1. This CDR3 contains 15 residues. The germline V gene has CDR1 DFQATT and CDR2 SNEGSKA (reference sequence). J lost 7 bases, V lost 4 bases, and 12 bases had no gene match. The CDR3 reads CSATRQGRSPNEQFF. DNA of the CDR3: TGCAGTGCTACGAGACAGGGGAGGTCCCCTAATGAGCAGTTCTTC.

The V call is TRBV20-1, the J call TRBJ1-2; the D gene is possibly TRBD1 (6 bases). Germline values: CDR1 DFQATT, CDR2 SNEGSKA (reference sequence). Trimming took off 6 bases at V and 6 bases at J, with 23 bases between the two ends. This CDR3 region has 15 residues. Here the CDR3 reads CSASGAARGVDGYTF. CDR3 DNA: TGCAGTGCGTCGGGGGCGGCACGGGGGGTAGATGGCTACACCTTC.

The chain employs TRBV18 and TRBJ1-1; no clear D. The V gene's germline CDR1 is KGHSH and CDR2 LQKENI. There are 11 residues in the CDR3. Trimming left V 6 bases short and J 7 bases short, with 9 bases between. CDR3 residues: CASSARGEAFF. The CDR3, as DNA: TGTGCCAGCTCGGCCCGGGGTGAAGCTTTCTTT.

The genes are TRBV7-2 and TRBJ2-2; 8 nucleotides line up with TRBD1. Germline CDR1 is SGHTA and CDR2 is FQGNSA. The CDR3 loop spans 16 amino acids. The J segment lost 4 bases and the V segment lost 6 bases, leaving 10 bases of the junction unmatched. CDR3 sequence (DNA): TGTGCCAGCAGGAGACAGGGACAGGCGGGCACCGGGGAGCTGTTTTTT. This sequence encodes CASRRQGQAGTGELFF.

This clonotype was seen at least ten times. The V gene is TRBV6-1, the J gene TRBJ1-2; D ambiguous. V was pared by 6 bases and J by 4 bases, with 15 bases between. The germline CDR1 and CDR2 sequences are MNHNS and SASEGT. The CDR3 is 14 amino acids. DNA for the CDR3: TGTGCCAGCAGCGCCGTTCCACGGGGCTATGGCTACACCTTC. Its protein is CASSAVPRGYGYTF.

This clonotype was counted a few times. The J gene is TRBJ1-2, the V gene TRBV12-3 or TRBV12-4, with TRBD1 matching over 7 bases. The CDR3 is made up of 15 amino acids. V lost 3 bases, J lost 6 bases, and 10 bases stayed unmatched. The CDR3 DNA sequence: TGTGCCAGCAGTTTGCGGCCACAGGGGAAGGATGGCTACACCTTC. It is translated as CASSLRPQGKDGYTF.

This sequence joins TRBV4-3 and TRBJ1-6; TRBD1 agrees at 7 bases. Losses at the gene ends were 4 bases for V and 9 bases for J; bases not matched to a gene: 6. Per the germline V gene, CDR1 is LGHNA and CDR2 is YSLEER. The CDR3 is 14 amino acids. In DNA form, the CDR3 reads TGCGCCAGCAGCCGTGACAGGGAGGTTTCACCCCTCCACTTT. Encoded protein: CASSRDREVSPLHF.

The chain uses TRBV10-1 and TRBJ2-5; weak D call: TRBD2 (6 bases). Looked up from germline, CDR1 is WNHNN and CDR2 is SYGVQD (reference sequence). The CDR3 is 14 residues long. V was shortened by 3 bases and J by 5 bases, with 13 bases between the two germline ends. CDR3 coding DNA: TGCGCCAGCAGTGAACGGGACGGAGGGGAGACCCAGTACTTC. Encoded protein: CASSERDGGETQYF.